This T cell receptor beta chain comes out of a study of blood T cell repertoires in COVID-19. Enrollees, about 18 to 89 years old, lived in 24 US areas. The V and J ends lost 0 bases and 1 base respectively, with 7 bases between them. Germline V gives CDR1 SGDLS, CDR2 YYNGEE. This CDR3 is 14 amino acids long. Authors' data handling: Amplification from reference gene primers served as the basis for estimated nucleated cell counts. This table comes from immunoSEQ multiplex PCR, and its TCRdb copy is limited to in-frame clones, with some not included. That table is the source of V, J and clone size, and D and trimming were worked out from the DNA. Among almost 250,000 clones listed, approximately 85% were seen once.

This chain connects TRBV9 to TRBJ1-1; D is perhaps TRBD1 (5 bases). The sequence was collected from a woman in her forties or fifties with acute COVID-19. Specimen: PBMCs or T cells enriched from blood (not recorded which). The CDR3 region has the DNA TGTGCCAGCAGCGTAGTGGGGGGGAACACTGAAGCTTTCTTT. It is translated as CASSVVGGNTEAFF.